These 14 T cell receptor beta chains came from one sample sequenced in a study of identical twins. TCRdb re-called the 5' RACE reads through MiXCR, storing one row per CDR3 protein. This table has 700,000 or so distinct CDR3 sequences, approximately 22% appearing once. Separately, the same data were catalogued under a study of T cells expressing NK-cell markers.

Sequenced input: PBMCs. These receptor sequences come from a woman under 30 in good health.

This clonotype occurred once. This chain connects TRBV7-2 to TRBJ2-7; weak D call: TRBD2 (6 bases). The V end lost 5 bases, the J end lost 3 bases, and 17 bases lay between the germline ends. Germline V gives CDR1 SGHTA, CDR2 FQGNSA. The CDR3 sequence is 15 residues long. For the CDR3, the DNA is TGTGCCAGCAGCCCGGGTAGCGGAGCAAGCTACGAGCAGTACTTC. Protein sequence: CASSPGSGASYEQYF.

The sample holds a few counts of this clonotype. This chain links TRBV15 with TRBJ1-1, with D perhaps TRBD1 (5 bases). This CDR3 region has 16 residues. The V gene lost 0 bases and the J gene lost 5 bases, with 16 bases spanning the gap. Germline CDR1 reads LNHNV; CDR2 reads YYDKDF (reference sequence). The CDR3 loop is CATSRDSRGPGTEAFF. The CDR3 DNA follows: TGTGCCACCAGCAGAGATTCGCGGGGCCCGGGGACTGAAGCTTTCTTT. The complete variable domain, with remaining parts taken from reference TRBV15 and TRBJ1-1, reads DAMVIQNPRYQVTQFGKPVTLSCSQTLNHNVMYWYQQKSSQAPKLLFHYYDKDFNNEADTPDNFQSRRPNTSFCFLDIRSPGLGDTAMYLCATSRDSRGPGTEAFFGQGTRLTVV.

Points on this clonotype: A much larger clone lies one base from this, so it may be a read error. V is TRBV29-1 and J is TRBJ2-1; D is possibly TRBD2 (6 bases). The CDR3 spans 15 residues. Trimming removed 2 bases from V and 3 bases from J, with 14 bases in between. Germline V gene sequence: CDR1 SQVTM, CDR2 ANQGSEA. The CDR3 region has the DNA TGCAGCGTTGAAACGGAGGGGATGGACTACAATGAGCAGTTCTTC. It yields the protein CSVETEGMDYNEQFF.

V gene TRBV10-3 combines with J gene TRBJ1-1; D uncertain. This CDR3 comprises 14 residues. Germline lookup yields CDR1 ENHRY and CDR2 SYGVKD. Trimming took off 0 bases at V and 1 base at J, with 6 bases between the two ends. The CDR3 loop is CAISESNGNTEAFF. CDR3 in DNA: TGTGCCATCAGTGAGTCTAACGGGAACACTGAAGCTTTCTTT.

The chain recombines TRBV6-1 with TRBJ2-2, with 9 bases lining up with TRBD1. The V segment lost 6 bases and the J segment 1 base; nucleotides outside the gene matches: 12. Germline V lookup: CDR1 MNHNS, CDR2 SASEGT. The CDR3 spans 18 residues. In nucleotides, the CDR3 is TGTGCCAGCAGCAAGGGACAGGGAATACAAAGGAACACCGGGGAGCTGTTTTTT. It translates to CASSKGQGIQRNTGELFF.

The genes are TRBV7-9 and TRBJ2-7; D is possibly TRBD1 or TRBD2 (5 bases each). CDR1 and CDR2 from the germline V gene are SEHNR and FQNEAQ (reference sequence). The V and J ends lost 5 bases and 2 bases respectively, with 16 bases between them. There are 15 residues in the CDR3. CDR3 sequence reads: CASSQSRDRAYEQYF. In DNA, the CDR3 is TGTGCCAGCAGCCAATCCCGGGACCGAGCCTACGAGCAGTACTTC.

This clonotype was detected once. This sequence joins TRBV10-3 and TRBJ2-7; a possible D gene is TRBD2 (5 bases). The CDR3 is made up of 15 amino acids. Germline CDR1 and CDR2: ENHRY and SYGVKD. V lost 0 bases and J lost 2, with 11 bases in between. CDR3 protein: CAISESPGKAYEQYF. The CDR3 bases are TGTGCCATCAGTGAGTCTCCGGGGAAGGCCTACGAGCAGTACTTC.

This clonotype was seen ten or more times. The chain links TRBV7-2 to TRBJ1-5, with 7 bases lining up with TRBD1. The CDR3 has 13 amino acids. The germline V gene has CDR1 SGHTA and CDR2 FQGNSA. The V and J ends lost 5 bases and 7 bases, in that order; junction bases with no gene match: 5. CDR3 sequence reads: CASSPQGEQPQHF. The CDR3 bases are TGTGCCAGCAGCCCTCAGGGGGAACAGCCCCAGCATTTT.

This clonotype was seen a handful of times. The chain links TRBV5-6 to TRBJ1-2; 10 nucleotides align to TRBD1. V trimming: 3 bases; J trimming: 8 bases; junction bases outside the gene matches: 4. The CDR3 contains 13 residues. CDR1 and CDR2 from the germline V gene are SGHDT and YYEEEE. The CDR3 region is CASSSGTGVGYTF. The CDR3 bases are TGTGCCAGCAGCTCCGGGACAGGGGTAGGCTACACCTTC.

With regard to this clonotype: A read error may account for a junction end that differs from germline. The rearrangement links TRBV11-3 to TRBJ2-7, with D possibly TRBD2 on 5 matching bases. The CDR3 is 15 amino acids. Per the germline V gene, CDR1 is SGHNT and CDR2 is YENEEA. The CDR3 protein is CASSFHLRESYGQYF. DNA of the CDR3: TGTGCCAGCAGCTTTCACTTGAGGGAATCCTACGGGCAGTACTTC.

V is TRBV27 and J is TRBJ2-1; possibly TRBD2 for D (5 bases). The CDR3 spans 15 residues. The germline gives CDR1 MNHEY, CDR2 SMNVEV (reference sequence). With 7 bases removed from V and 4 bases from J, the gap between germline ends came to 17 bases. As DNA, the CDR3 is TGTGCCAGCACCCCGGGGTCTAAGGTATACAATGAGCAGTTCTTC. This gives the protein CASTPGSKVYNEQFF.

This chain connects TRBV5-1 to TRBJ2-3; 9 bases align to TRBD2. The germline gives CDR1 SGHRS, CDR2 YFSETQ. J was trimmed by 2 bases and V by 0 bases; bases with no gene match: 7. CDR3 length: 17 amino acids. CDR3 loop: CASSLGQRGAYTDTQYF. The CDR3 nucleotides read TGCGCCAGCAGCTTGGGCCAGCGGGGGGCCTACACAGATACGCAGTATTTT.

There are many counts of this clonotype. V gene TRBV4-2 combines with J gene TRBJ2-3; 15 nucleotides match TRBD2. Germline V gives CDR1 LGHNA, CDR2 YNFKEQ. V lost 4 bases to trimming and J lost 0 bases; unmatched junction nucleotides: 8. This CDR3 contains 19 residues. The CDR3 coding sequence is TGTGCCAGCAGCCCTCGGACTAGCGGGGGGGACTCCAGCACAGATACGCAGTATTTT. Translation: CASSPRTSGGDSSTDTQYF.

About this clonotype itself: This clone may be a read error of a much larger clone one base away. The rearrangement links TRBV20-1 to TRBJ2-7; 11 nucleotides align to TRBD2. This CDR3 contains 14 residues. The trim removed 3 bases at V and 2 bases at J, leaving 3 bases unmatched. CDR1 is DFQATT and CDR2 is SNEGSKA in the germline V gene (reference sequence). CDR3 bases: TGCAGTGCTAGGTTAGCGGGAGGGGCCTACGAGCAGTACTTC. Residues: CSARLAGGAYEQYF.